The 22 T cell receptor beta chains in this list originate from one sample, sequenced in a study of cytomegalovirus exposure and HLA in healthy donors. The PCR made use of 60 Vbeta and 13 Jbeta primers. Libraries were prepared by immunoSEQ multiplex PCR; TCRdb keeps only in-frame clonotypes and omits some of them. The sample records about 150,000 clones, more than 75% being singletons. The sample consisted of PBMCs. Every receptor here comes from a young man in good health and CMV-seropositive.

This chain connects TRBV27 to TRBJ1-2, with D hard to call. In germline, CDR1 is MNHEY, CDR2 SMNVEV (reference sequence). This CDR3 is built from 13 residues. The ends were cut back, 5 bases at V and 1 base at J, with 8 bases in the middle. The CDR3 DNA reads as TGTGCCAGCAGTCAGACATTTAACTATGGCTACACCTTC. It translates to CASSQTFNYGYTF.

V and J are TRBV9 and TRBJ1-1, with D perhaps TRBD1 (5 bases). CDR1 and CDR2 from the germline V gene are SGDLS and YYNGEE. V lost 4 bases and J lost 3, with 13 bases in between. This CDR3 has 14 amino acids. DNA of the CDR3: TGTGCCAGCAGCCTCCACGGGGGGGACACTGAAGCTTTCTTT. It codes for CASSLHGGDTEAFF. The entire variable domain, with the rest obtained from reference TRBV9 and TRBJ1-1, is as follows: DSGVTQTPKHLITATGQRVTLRCSPRSGDLSVYWYQQSLDQGLQFLIQYYNGEERAKGNILERFSAQQFPDLHSELNLSSLELGDSALYFCASSLHGGDTEAFFGQGTRLTVV.

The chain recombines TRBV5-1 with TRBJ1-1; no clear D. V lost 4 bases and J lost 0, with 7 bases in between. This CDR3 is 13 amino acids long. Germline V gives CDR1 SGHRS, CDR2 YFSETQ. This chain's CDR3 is CASSPYLNTEAFF. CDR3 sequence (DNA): TGCGCCAGCAGCCCATACTTGAACACTGAAGCTTTCTTT.

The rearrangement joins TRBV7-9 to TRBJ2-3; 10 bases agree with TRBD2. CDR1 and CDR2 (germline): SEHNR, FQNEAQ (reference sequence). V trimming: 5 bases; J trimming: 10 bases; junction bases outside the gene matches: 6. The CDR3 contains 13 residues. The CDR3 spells CASSQREGQAQYF. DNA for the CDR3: TGTGCCAGCAGCCAGCGGGAGGGCCAGGCGCAGTATTTT. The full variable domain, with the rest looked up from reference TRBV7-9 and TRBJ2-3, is DTGVSQNPRHKITKRGQNVTFRCDPISEHNRLYWYRQTLGQGPEFLTYFQNEAQLEKSRLLSDRFSAERPKGSFSTLEIQRTEQGDSAMYLCASSQREGQAQYFGPGTRLTVL.

CDR3 sequence: CASSWDRGHRGYTF. The CDR3 DNA reads as TGTGCCAGCAGCTGGGACAGGGGGCATCGTGGCTACACCTTC. The V call is TRBV5-6, the J call TRBJ1-2, with TRBD1 identical over 12 bases. This CDR3 spans 14 amino acids. The junction had 4 bases not matched to a gene; V was cut back by 3 bases and J by 7 bases. Per germline, CDR1 SGHDT and CDR2 YYEEEE.

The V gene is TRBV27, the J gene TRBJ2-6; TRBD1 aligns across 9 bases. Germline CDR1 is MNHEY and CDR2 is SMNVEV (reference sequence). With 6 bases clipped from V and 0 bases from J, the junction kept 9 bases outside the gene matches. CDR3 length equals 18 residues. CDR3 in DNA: TGTGCCAGCAGCCGCCGGGACAGGGCCCACTCTGGGGCCAACGTCCTGACTTTC. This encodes CASSRRDRAHSGANVLTF.

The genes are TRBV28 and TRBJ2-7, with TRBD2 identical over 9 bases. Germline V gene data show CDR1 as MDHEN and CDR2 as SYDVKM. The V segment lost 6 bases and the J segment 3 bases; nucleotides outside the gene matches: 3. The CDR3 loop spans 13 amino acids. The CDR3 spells CASRASGNYEQYF. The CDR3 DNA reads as TGTGCCAGCAGGGCTAGCGGGAACTACGAGCAGTACTTC.

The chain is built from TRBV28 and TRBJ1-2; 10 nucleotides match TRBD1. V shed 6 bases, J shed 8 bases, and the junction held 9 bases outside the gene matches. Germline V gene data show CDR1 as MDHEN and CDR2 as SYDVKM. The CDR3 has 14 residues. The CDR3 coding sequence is TGTGCCAGCAGGGACGCAGACAGGGGGCGAGGCTACACCTTC. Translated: CASRDADRGRGYTF.

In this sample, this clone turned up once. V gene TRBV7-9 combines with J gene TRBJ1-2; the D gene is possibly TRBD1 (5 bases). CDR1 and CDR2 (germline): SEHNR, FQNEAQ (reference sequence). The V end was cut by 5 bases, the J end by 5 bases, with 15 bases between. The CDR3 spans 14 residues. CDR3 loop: CASSQIGTSYGYTF. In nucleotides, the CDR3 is TGTGCCAGCAGCCAGATCGGGACTTCATATGGCTACACCTTC. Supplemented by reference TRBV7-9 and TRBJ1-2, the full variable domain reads DTGVSQNPRHKITKRGQNVTFRCDPISEHNRLYWYRQTLGQGPEFLTYFQNEAQLEKSRLLSDRFSAERPKGSFSTLEIQRTEQGDSAMYLCASSQIGTSYGYTFGSGTRLTVV.

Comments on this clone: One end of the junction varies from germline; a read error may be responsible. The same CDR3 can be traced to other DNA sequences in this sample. This CDR3 reads CASSPRLGDQETQYF. Here the CDR3 DNA reads TGTGCCAGCTCGCCAAGACTAGGGGACCAGGAGACCCAGTACTTC. The chain links TRBV18 to TRBJ2-5, with D possibly TRBD2 on 6 matching bases. In germline, CDR1 is KGHSH, CDR2 LQKENI. CDR3 length equals 15 residues.

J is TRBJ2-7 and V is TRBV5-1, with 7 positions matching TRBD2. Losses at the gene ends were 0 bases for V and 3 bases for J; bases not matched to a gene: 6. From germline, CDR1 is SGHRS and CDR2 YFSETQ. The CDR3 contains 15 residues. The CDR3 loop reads CASSLGGGPLYEQYF. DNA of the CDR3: TGCGCCAGCAGCTTGGGCGGGGGACCCCTCTACGAGCAGTACTTC.

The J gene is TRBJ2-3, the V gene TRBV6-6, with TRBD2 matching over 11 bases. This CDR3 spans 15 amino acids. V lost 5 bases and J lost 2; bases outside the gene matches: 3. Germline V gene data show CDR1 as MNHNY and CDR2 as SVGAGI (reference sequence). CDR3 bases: TGTGCCAGCAGTCAGGGACTAGCGGCCACAGATACGCAGTATTTT. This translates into CASSQGLAATDTQYF.

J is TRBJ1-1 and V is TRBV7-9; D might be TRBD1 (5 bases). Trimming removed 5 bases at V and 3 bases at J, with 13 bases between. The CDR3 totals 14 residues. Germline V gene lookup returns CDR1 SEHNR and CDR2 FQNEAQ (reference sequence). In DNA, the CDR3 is TGTGCCAGCAGCCAGAGTGTAGGGGACACTGAAGCTTTCTTT. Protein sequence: CASSQSVGDTEAFF.

This CDR3 is CASSRSWDKGHYGYTF. The CDR3 DNA is TGTGCCAGCAGTCGCTCATGGGACAAAGGGCACTATGGCTACACCTTC. V and J are TRBV27 and TRBJ1-2; the D gene is possibly TRBD1 (6 bases). This CDR3 comprises 16 residues. The V and J ends lost 5 bases and 3 bases respectively, with 19 bases between them. Germline V gives CDR1 MNHEY, CDR2 SMNVEV (reference sequence).

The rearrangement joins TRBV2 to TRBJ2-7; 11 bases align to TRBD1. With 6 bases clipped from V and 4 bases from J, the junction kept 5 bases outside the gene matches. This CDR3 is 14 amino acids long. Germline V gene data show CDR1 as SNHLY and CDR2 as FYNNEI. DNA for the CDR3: TGTGCCAGCAGAGCAGGGACAGGGGGTTACGAGCAGTACTTC. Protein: CASRAGTGGYEQYF.

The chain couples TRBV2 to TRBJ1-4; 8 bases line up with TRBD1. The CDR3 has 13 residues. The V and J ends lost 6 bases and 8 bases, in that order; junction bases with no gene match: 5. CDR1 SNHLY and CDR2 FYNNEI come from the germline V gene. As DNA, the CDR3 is TGTGCCAGCAGAATGGACAGGGAGGAAAAACTGTTTTTT. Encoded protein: CASRMDREEKLFF. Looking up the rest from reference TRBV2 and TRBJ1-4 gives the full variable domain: EPEVTQTPSHQVTQMGQEVILRCVPISNHLYFYWYRQILGQKVEFLVSFYNNEISEKSEIFDDQFSVERPDGSNFTLKIRSTKLEDSAMYFCASRMDREEKLFFGSGTQLSVL.

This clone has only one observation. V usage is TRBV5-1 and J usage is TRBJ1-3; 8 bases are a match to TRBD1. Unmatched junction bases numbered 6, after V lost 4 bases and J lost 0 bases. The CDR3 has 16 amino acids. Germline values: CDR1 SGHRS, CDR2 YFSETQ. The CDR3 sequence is CASSNGQGDSGNTIYF. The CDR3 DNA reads TGCGCCAGCAGCAACGGACAGGGCGACTCTGGAAACACCATATATTTT.

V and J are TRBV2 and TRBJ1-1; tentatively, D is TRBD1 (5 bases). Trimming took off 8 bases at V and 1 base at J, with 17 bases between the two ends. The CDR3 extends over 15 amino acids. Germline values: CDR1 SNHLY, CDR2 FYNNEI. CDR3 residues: CASQVDRLSNTEAFF. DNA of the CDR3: TGTGCCAGCCAAGTCGACAGACTGTCGAACACTGAAGCTTTCTTT.

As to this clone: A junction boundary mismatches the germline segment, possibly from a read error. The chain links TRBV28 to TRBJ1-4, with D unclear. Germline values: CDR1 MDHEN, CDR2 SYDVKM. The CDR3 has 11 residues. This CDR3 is CASSRGGRILF. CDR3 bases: TGTGCCAGCAGTAGAGGTGGGAGGATCCTTTTT.

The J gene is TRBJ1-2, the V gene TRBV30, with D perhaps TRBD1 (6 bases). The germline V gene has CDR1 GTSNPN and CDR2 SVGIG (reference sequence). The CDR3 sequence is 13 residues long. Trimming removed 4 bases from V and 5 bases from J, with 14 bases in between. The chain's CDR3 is CAWNDDRLYGYTF. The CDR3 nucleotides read TGTGCCTGGAATGACGACAGGCTATATGGCTACACCTTC.

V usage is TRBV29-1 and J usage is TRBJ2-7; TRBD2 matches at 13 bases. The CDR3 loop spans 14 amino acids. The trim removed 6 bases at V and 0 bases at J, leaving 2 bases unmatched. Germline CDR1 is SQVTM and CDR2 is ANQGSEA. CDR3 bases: TGCAGCGTCGGACTAGCGGGAGCCTCCTACGAGCAGTACTTC. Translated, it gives CSVGLAGASYEQYF.

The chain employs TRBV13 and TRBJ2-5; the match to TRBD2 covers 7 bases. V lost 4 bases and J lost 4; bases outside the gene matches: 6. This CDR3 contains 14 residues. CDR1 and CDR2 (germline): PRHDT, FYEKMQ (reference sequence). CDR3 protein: CASSSSGGVETQYF. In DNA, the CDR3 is TGTGCCAGCAGCTCGTCGGGAGGCGTAGAGACCCAGTACTTC.